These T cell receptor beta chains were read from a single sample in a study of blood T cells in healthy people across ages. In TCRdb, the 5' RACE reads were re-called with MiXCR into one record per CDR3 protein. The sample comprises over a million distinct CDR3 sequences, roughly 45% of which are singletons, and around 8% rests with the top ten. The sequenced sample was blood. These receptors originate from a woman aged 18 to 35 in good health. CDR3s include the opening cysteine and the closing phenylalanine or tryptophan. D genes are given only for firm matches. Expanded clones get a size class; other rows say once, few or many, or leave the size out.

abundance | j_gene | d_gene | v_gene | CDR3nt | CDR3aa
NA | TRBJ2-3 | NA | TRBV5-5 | TGTGCCAGCAGCTTGGCGGCAGGGAGCACAGATACGCAGTATTTT | CASSLAAGSTDTQYF
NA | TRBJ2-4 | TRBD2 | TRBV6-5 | TGTGCCAGCAGTCTTAGCGGGGGGGCGGAAAACATTCAGTACTTC | CASSLSGGAENIQYF
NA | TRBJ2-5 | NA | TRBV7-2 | TGTGCCAGCAGCTCACCCGATAAGTCCCCGAGAGGAGAGACCCAGTACTTC | CASSSPDKSPRGETQYF
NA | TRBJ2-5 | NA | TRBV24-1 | TGTGCCACCAGTGATCCGACATACCAAGAGACCCAGTACTTC | CATSDPTYQETQYF
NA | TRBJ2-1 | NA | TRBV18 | TGTGCCAGCTCACCAGGGGGTGCCCTCTCCTACAATGAGCAGTTCTTC | CASSPGGALSYNEQFF
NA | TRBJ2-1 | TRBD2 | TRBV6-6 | TGTGCCAGCAGCTGGGGGGGGATCTCCTACAATGAGCAGTTCTTC | CASSWGGISYNEQFF
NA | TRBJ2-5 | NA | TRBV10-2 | TGCGCCAGCAGGAGCGGCAATGAGCAGTACTTC | CASRSGNEQYF
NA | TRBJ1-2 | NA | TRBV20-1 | TGCAGTGCTAGAGATGTGGGCGGCTACACCTTC | CSARDVGGYTF
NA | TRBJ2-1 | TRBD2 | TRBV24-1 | TGTGCCACCAGTGATAAGACTAGCGGGACCTACAATGAGCAGTTCTTC | CATSDKTSGTYNEQFF
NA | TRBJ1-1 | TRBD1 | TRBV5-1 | TGCGCCAGCAGCTTGGCCGGGACAGGGGGGATGAACACTGAAGCTTTCTTT | CASSLAGTGGMNTEAFF
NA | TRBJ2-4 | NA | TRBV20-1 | TGCAGTGCTAGTGCTCAGGCCGTAGCCAAAAACATTCAGTACTTC | CSASAQAVAKNIQYF
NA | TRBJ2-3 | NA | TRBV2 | TGTGCCAGCAGTGAAGCGAAGGGCGGGATGCAGTATTTT | CASSEAKGGMQYF
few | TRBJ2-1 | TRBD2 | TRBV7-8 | TGTGCCAGCGGGAATAGCGGGAGTTTTTTGGGTGAGCAGTTCTTC | CASGNSGSFLGEQFF
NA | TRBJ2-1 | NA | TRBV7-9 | TGTGCCAGCACCGACCTGGGATTCTACAATGAGCAGTTCTTC | CASTDLGFYNEQFF
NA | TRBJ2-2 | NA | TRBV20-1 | TGCAGTGCTAGAGAAGGGGGGGTTCGGACCGGGGAGCTGTTTTTT | CSAREGGVRTGELFF
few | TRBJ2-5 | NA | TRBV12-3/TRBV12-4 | TGTGCCAGCAGTTTAGCAATGACAGGATCGAAGCAGTACTTC | CASSLAMTGSKQYF
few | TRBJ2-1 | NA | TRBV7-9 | TGTGCCAGCAGCCCATCCGCCTCTAACAGGGACTCTATCTACAATGAGCAGTTCTTC | CASSPSASNRDSIYNEQFF
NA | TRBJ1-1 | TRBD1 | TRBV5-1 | TGCGCCAGCAGCTTTTTCGACAGGGGTTCAGGGAACACTGAAGCTTTCTTT | CASSFFDRGSGNTEAFF